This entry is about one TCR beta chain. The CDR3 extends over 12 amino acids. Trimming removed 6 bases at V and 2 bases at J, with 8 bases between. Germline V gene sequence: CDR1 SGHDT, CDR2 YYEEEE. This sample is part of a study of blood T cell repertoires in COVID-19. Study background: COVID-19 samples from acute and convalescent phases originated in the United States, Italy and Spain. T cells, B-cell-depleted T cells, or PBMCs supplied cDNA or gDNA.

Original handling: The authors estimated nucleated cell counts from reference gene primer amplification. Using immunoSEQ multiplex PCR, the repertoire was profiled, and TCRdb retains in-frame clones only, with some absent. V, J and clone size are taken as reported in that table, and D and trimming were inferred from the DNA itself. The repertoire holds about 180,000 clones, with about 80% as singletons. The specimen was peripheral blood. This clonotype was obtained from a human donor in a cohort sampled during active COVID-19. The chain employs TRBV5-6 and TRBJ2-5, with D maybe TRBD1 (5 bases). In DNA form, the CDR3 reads TGTGCCAGCACACGACAGCAAGAGACCCAGTACTTC. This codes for CASTRQQETQYF. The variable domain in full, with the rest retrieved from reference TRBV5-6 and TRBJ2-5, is DAGVTQSPTHLIKTRGQQVTLRCSPKSGHDTVSWYQQALGQGPQFIFQYYEEEERQRGNFPDRFSGHQFPNYSSELNVNALLLGDSALYLCASTRQQETQYFGPGTRLLVL.